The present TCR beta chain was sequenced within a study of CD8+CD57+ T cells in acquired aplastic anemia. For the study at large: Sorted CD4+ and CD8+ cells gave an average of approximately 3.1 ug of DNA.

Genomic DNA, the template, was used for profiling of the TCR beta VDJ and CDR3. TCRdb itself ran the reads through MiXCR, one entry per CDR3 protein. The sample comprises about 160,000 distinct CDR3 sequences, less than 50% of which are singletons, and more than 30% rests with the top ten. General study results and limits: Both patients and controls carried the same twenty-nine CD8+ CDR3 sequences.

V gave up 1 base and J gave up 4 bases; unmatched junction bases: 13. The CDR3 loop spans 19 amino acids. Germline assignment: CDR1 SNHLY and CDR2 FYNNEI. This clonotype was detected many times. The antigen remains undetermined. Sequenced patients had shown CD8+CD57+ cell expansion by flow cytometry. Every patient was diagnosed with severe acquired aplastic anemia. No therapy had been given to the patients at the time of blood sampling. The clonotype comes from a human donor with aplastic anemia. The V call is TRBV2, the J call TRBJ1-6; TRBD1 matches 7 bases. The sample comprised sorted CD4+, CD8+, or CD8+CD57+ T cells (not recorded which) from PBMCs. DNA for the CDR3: TGTGCCAGCAGTGAAGGAGGGGGACAGTACGGTAGATATAATTCACCCCTCCACTTT. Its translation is CASSEGGGQYGRYNSPLHF.